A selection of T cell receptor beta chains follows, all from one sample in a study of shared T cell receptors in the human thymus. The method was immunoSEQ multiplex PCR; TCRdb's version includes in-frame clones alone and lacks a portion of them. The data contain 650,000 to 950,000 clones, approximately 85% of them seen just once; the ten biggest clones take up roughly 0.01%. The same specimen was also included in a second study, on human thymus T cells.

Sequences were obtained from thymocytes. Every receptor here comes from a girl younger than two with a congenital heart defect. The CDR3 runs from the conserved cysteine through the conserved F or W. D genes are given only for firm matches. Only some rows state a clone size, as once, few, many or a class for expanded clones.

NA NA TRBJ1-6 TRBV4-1 CASSQVGQGIGSPLHF TGCGCCAGCAGCCAAGTGGGGCAGGGTATTGGTTCACCCCTCCACTTT
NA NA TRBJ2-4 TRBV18 CASSPFSGAAKNIQYF TGTGCCAGCTCACCTTTTAGCGGAGCAGCCAAAAACATTCAGTACTTC
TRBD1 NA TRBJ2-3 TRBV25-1 CASSEGTVSDGTDTQYF TGTGCCAGCAGTGAAGGGACAGTCTCTGACGGCACAGATACGCAGTATTTT
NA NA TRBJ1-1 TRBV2 CASTLKGGRTEAFF TGTGCCAGCACATTGAAAGGGGGTAGGACTGAAGCTTTCTTT
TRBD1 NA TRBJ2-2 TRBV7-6 CASSVVPIFRDSANTGELFF TGTGCCAGCAGCGTTGTTCCTATCTTTAGGGACAGCGCGAACACCGGGGAGCTGTTTTTT
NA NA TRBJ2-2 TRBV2 CASSTVADRSNTGELFF TGTGCCAGTTCTACTGTGGCAGACAGGTCGAACACCGGGGAGCTGTTTTTT
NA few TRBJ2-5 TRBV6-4 CASIHLSTTGETQYF TGTGCCAGCATCCACCTCTCCACTACGGGGGAGACCCAGTACTTC
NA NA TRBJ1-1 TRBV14 CASSQPTAVGWTEAFF TGTGCCAGCAGCCAGCCCACGGCGGTTGGTTGGACTGAAGCTTTCTTT
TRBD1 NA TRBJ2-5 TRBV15 CATSRDLGTEEDRVGTQYF TGTGCCACCAGCAGAGATCTTGGGACCGAAGAGGACAGGGTTGGGACCCAGTACTTC
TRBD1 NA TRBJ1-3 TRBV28 CASSKTGGVSGNTIYF TGTGCCAGCAGTAAGACAGGGGGGGTCTCTGGAAACACCATATATTTT
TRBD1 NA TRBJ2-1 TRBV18 CASSKTGPTYNEQFF TGTGCCAGCTCCAAGACAGGGCCTACCTACAATGAGCAGTTCTTC
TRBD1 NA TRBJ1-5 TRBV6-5 CASSSRDRASNQPQHF TGTGCCAGCAGTTCCCGGGACAGGGCTAGCAATCAGCCCCAGCATTTT
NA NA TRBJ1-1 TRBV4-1 CASSQADRPSGNTEAFF TGCGCCAGCAGCCAAGCTGACAGGCCCTCGGGGAACACTGAAGCTTTCTTT
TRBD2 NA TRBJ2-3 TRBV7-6 CASSLKSSGGPDTQYF TGTGCCAGCAGCTTAAAGTCTAGCGGGGGGCCAGATACGCAGTATTTT
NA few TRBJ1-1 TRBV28 CASTVPGGLNTEAFF TGTGCCAGCACCGTTCCGGGGGGCCTGAACACTGAAGCTTTCTTT
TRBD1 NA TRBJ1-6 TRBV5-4 CASSTRGQGGGSSYNSPLHF TGTGCCAGCAGCACCCGGGGACAGGGGGGCGGGAGCTCCTATAATTCACCCCTCCACTTT
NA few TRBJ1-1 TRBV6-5 CASSYSMGTSKEPFF TGTGCCAGCAGTTACTCGATGGGGACAAGTAAGGAACCTTTCTTT
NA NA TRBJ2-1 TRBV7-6 CASSLFPGRVKFF TGTGCCAGCAGCTTATTTCCAGGGCGAGTGAAGTTCTTC
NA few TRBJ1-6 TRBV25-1 CRRGKTRYNSPLHF TGTAGGAGGGGCAAGACGAGGTATAATTCACCCCTCCACTTT
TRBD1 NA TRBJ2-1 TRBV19 CASSSRTGQPQDEQFF TGTGCCAGTAGTTCCCGGACAGGGCAACCCCAGGATGAGCAGTTCTTC
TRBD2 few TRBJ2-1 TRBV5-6 CASSTTSGDSYNEQFF TGTGCCAGCAGCACGACTAGCGGGGACTCCTACAATGAGCAGTTCTTC
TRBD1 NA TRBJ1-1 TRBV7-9 CASSRKGADTEAFF TGTGCCAGCAGCCGGAAGGGGGCGGACACTGAAGCTTTCTTT
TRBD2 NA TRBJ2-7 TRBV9 CASSVKRIAGGQNEQYF TGTGCCAGCAGCGTAAAAAGGATAGCGGGGGGGCAGAACGAGCAGTACTTC
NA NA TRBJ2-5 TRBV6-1 CASTPEGGGRETQYF TGTGCCAGCACCCCAGAGGGGGGGGGCCGCGAGACCCAGTACTTC
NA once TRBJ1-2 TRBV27 CASSLSSFGRGAAGYTF TGTGCCAGCAGTTTATCGTCGTTTGGGCGGGGAGCCGCTGGCTACACCTTC
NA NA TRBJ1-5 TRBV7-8 CASSFRGMSNQPQHF TGTGCCAGCAGCTTTAGAGGGATGAGCAATCAGCCCCAGCATTTT
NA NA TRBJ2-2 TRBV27 CASSLNSGELFF TGTGCCAGCAGTTTAAATAGCGGGGAGCTGTTTTTT
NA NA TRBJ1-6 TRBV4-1 CASSLKGPGSRSPLHF TGCGCCAGCAGCCTAAAGGGTCCGGGGAGTAGATCACCCCTCCACTTT
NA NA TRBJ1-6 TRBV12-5 CASAVQGSSYNSPLHF TGTGCTAGTGCTGTCCAGGGGAGCTCCTATAATTCACCCCTCCACTTT
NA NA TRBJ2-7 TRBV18 CASSPGQGRSYEQYF TGTGCCAGCTCACCCGGGCAGGGCAGGTCCTACGAGCAGTACTTC
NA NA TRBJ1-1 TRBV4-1 CASSQDLGVRVRTEAFF TGCGCCAGCAGCCAAGATCTGGGCGTCAGGGTAAGGACTGAAGCTTTCTTT